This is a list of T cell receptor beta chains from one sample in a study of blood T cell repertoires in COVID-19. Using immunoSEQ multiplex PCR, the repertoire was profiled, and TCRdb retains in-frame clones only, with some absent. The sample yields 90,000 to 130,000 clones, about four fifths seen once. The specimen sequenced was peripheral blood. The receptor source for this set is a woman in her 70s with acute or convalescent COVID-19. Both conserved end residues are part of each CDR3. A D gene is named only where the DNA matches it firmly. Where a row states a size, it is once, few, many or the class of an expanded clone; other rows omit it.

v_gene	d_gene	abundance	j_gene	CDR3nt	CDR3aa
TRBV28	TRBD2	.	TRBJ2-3	TGTGCCAGCACCCCGGGGGGTGTAAGCACAGATACGCAGTATTTT	CASTPGGVSTDTQYF
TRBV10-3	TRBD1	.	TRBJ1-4	TGTGCCATCAGTGAGGCTGACAGGGTGGGGAATGAAAAACTGTTTTTT	CAISEADRVGNEKLFF
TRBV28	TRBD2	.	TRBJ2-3	TGTGCCAGCGGGGGGCGGCTAGCGGGGCAAACAGATACGCAGTATTTT	CASGGRLAGQTDTQYF
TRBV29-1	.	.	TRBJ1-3	TGCAGCGTTGTGAGTGGAAACACCATATATTTT	CSVVSGNTIYF
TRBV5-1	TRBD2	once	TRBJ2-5	TGCGCCAGCAGCACAACTAGCGGGAGAGGGGAGACCCAGTACTTC	CASSTTSGRGETQYF
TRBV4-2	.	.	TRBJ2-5	TGTGCCAGCAGCCAAGAGAGAGAGCCACAAGAGACCCAGTACTTC	CASSQEREPQETQYF
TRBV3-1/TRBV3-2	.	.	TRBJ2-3	TGTGCCAGCAGCCAATTCCCCGCAGATACGCAGTATTTT	CASSQFPADTQYF
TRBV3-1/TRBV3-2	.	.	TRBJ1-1	TGTGCCAGCAGCCACCTCCGGGGGACTGAAGCTTTCTTT	CASSHLRGTEAFF
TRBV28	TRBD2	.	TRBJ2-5	TGTGCCAGCAGTTTAACCGGGACTAGCGGGAGTGGGACCCAGTACTTC	CASSLTGTSGSGTQYF
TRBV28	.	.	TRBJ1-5	TGTGCCAGCAGTTTATACGGCCAGCGCGGCCAGCCCCAGCATTTT	CASSLYGQRGQPQHF
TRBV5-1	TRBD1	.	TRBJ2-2	TGCGCCAGCTCTAAGGGACAGGGGAACACCGGGGAGCTGTTTTTT	CASSKGQGNTGELFF
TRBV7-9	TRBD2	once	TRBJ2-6	TGTGCCAGCAGCCGGGCGGGGGGGCGCACCTCTGGGGCCAACGTCCTGACTTTC	CASSRAGGRTSGANVLTF
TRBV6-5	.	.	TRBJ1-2	TGTGCCGGCAAGGGGGAGGGTCGCTTGGGCTACACCTTC	CAGKGEGRLGYTF
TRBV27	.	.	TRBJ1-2	TGTGCCAGCAGTTCCCACCCCATTTTAAGAGGGATTAAGTACTATGGCTACACCTTC	CASSSHPILRGIKYYGYTF
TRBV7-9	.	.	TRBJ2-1	TGTGCCAGCAGCTTAGGCGCCGGGATCGTCAATGAGCAGTTCTTC	CASSLGAGIVNEQFF
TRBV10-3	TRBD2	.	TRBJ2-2	TGTGCCATCAGTCAAATTAGGGCTAGCGGGGTTCTCAACACCGGGGAGCTGTTTTTT	CAISQIRASGVLNTGELFF
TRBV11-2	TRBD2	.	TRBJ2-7	TGTGCCAGCAGCTTACGGGGGGGCGACTACGAGCAGTACTTC	CASSLRGGDYEQYF
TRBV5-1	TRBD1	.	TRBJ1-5	TGCGCCAGCAGCTCTGGGACAGGGCGGCATCAGCCCCAGCATTTT	CASSSGTGRHQPQHF
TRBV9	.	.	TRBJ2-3	TGTGCCAGCAGCGTATCTAGCGTGGATACGCAGTATTTT	CASSVSSVDTQYF
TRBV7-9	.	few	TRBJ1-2	TGTGCCAGCAGCTTGAACAGGGAGGGTGGCTACACCTTC	CASSLNREGGYTF
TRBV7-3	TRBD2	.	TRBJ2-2	TGTGCCAGCAGCTTAAGGCCCCGTGGAGCGGGAGCGAACACCGGGGAGCTGTTTTTT	CASSLRPRGAGANTGELFF
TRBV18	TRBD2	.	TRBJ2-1	TGTGCCAGCTCACCAGGAACCAGGACTAGGCCGTACAATGAGCAGTTCTTC	CASSPGTRTRPYNEQFF
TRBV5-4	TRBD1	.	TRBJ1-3	TGTGCCAGCAGCTTCGGGGGACAGGTTTTTAAATCTGGAAACACCATATATTTT	CASSFGGQVFKSGNTIYF
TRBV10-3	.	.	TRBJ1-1	TGTGCCATCAGTGTATCAGGGTACACTGAAGCTTTCTTT	CAISVSGYTEAFF
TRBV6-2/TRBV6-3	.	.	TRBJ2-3	TGTGCCAGCAGTGCCCGACTGTGGGGGACTAGCACAGATACGCAGTATTTT	CASSARLWGTSTDTQYF
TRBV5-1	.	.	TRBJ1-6	TGCGCCAGCAGCTTGGAAGGGGTCTCCTATAATTCACCCCTCCACTTT	CASSLEGVSYNSPLHF
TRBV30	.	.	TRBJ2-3	TGTGCCTGGAGTAGGGGGGGAAGCACAGATACGCAGTATTTT	CAWSRGGSTDTQYF
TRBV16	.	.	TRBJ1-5	TGTGCCAGCAGCCAATGGCAGGGCAATCAGCCCCAGCATTTT	CASSQWQGNQPQHF
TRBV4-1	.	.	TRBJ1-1	TGCGCCAGCAGCCAAGAGGGGGGGCTTATTACTGAAGCTTTCTTT	CASSQEGGLITEAFF
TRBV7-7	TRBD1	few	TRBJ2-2	TGTGCTAGCAGCAAGGACAGGGGATCCGGGGAGCTGTTTTTT	CASSKDRGSGELFF
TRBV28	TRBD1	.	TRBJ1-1	TGTGCCAGCAGTTTATCCGACAGGGCCTTCACTGAAGCTTTCTTT	CASSLSDRAFTEAFF
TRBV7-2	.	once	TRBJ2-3	TGTGCCAGCAGCGGATTGTCGGGGGGCCTCACAGATACGCAGTATTTT	CASSGLSGGLTDTQYF
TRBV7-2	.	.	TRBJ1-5	TGTGCCAGCAGCCCGATGGGGCCAGGGCAGCCCCAGCATTTT	CASSPMGPGQPQHF
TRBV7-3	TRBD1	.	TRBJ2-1	TGTGCCAGCAGCACTACAGGGGGCGCTGGTTCTGAGAATTTCTTC	CASSTTGGAGSENFF
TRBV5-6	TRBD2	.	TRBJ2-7	TGTGCCAGCAGCCTCATAGCGGGCGACTACGAGCAGTACTTC	CASSLIAGDYEQYF
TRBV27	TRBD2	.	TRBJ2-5	TGTGCCAGCAGTTTTAGGCTAGCGGGAGCCGAAACCCAGTACTTC	CASSFRLAGAETQYF
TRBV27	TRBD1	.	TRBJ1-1	TGTGCCAGCAGTTCCCGACAGGGGGCGGGGAACACTGAAGCTTTCTTT	CASSSRQGAGNTEAFF
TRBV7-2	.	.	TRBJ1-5	TGTGCCAGCAGCCTAAGTATGGGGCAGGCCCAGCATTTT	CASSLSMGQAQHF
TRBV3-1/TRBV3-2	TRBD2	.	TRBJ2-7	TGTGCCAGCAGCCAAGTAGCCAATAGCGGGGAGCAGTACTTC	CASSQVANSGEQYF
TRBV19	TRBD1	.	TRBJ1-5	TGTGCCAGTAGCCGGGACAGGGGGGTAAATCAGCCCCAGCATTTT	CASSRDRGVNQPQHF
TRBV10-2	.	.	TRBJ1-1	TGCGCCAGCAGTGTGTCCCAGTACACTGAAGCTTTCTTT	CASSVSQYTEAFF
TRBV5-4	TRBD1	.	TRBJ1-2	TGTGCCAGCAGCCCTGGACAGGGCCGCCTCTATGGCTACACCTTC	CASSPGQGRLYGYTF
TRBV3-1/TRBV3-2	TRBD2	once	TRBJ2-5	TGTGCCAGCAGCCAACTGGGAACCGGGACTAGTAAAGAGACCCAGTACTTC	CASSQLGTGTSKETQYF
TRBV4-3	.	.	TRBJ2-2	TGCGCCAGCAGCCAAGAATGGGATCCCCGAGGGAGAACCGGGGAGCTGTTTTTT	CASSQEWDPRGRTGELFF
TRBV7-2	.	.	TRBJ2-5	TGTGCCAGCAGCCCATCGAGGAGCCAAGAGACCCAGTACTTC	CASSPSRSQETQYF
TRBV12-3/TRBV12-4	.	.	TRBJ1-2	TGTGCCTCAACCAGGGGCTCTAACTATGGCTACACCTTC	CASTRGSNYGYTF
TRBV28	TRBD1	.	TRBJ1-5	TGTGCCAGCAGTGAGACGGGACAGGGGGCCGGCGAGCCCCAGCATTTT	CASSETGQGAGEPQHF
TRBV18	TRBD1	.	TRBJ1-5	TGTGCCAGCTCACCGACTCAGGGGGCGGGGAGCAATCAGCCCCAGCATTTT	CASSPTQGAGSNQPQHF
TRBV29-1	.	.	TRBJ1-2	TGCAGCGTTGCTCAGAACTATGGCTACACCTTC	CSVAQNYGYTF
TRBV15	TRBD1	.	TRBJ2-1	TGTGCCACCAGCAGAGTCGGTTGGGACAGGGGATACAATGAGCAGTTCTTC	CATSRVGWDRGYNEQFF
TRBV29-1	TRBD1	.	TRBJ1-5	TGCAGCGTACGAGACAGGGATAGCAATCAGCCCCAGCATTTT	CSVRDRDSNQPQHF
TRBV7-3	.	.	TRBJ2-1	TGTGCCAGCAGCTTGCGTCCGGGAAGCTCCTACAATGAGCAGTTCTTC	CASSLRPGSSYNEQFF
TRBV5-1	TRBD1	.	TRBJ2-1	TGCGCCAGCAGCTTGGGACCCCGGGGACAGGGATTCTACAATGAGCAGTTCTTC	CASSLGPRGQGFYNEQFF